This is a list of T cell receptor beta chains from one sample in a study of blood T cell repertoires in COVID-19. Generated by immunoSEQ multiplex PCR, the TCRdb table keeps only in-frame clones and is missing some. The table has about 180,000 clones, 70% to 80% seen once; the top ten hold approximately 15%. The sequenced material came from PBMCs or T cells enriched from blood (not recorded which). The source is a man in his sixties who had been exposed to COVID-19. The CDR3 runs from the conserved cysteine through the conserved F or W. A D gene is named only where the DNA matches it firmly. Not all rows give a size; the values are once, few, many and, for expanded clones, a class.

CDR3 length | J gene | D gene | clone size | V gene | CDR3 protein | CDR3 DNA
15 | TRBJ1-6 | TRBD1 | NA | TRBV19 | CASSTDRGTSSPLHF | TGTGCCAGTAGTACAGACAGGGGTACGAGCTCACCCCTCCACTTT
13 | TRBJ1-6 | TRBD1 | large | TRBV5-1 | CASSLGQGIPLHF | TGCGCCAGCAGCTTGGGACAGGGAATCCCCCTCCACTTT
16 | TRBJ2-3 | NA | once | TRBV19 | CASSSPPTGSTDTQYF | TGTGCCAGTAGTTCGCCCCCGACGGGTAGCACAGATACGCAGTATTTT
17 | TRBJ2-1 | TRBD2 | NA | TRBV9 | CASSVDPGLAPYNEQFF | TGTGCCAGCAGCGTAGATCCGGGACTAGCTCCATACAATGAGCAGTTCTTC
16 | TRBJ1-6 | TRBD1 | NA | TRBV2 | CASSERVQGLGSPLHF | TGTGCCAGCAGTGAACGGGTACAGGGGTTAGGATCACCCCTCCACTTT
14 | TRBJ2-1 | TRBD1 | NA | TRBV29-1 | CSVDFQGASNEQFF | TGCAGCGTTGATTTCCAGGGGGCGTCCAATGAGCAGTTCTTC
16 | TRBJ1-5 | NA | NA | TRBV5-6 | CASSLRRAPRGQPQHF | TGTGCCAGCAGCTTGAGGAGAGCCCCCCGGGGTCAGCCCCAGCATTTT
15 | TRBJ1-1 | TRBD1 | NA | TRBV11-2 | CASSSQDRGNTEAFF | TGTGCCAGCAGCTCCCAGGACAGGGGGAACACTGAAGCTTTCTTT
14 | TRBJ2-7 | NA | NA | TRBV7-9 | CASSLEGGSHEQYF | TGTGCCAGCAGCTTAGAGGGAGGATCCCACGAGCAGTACTTC
16 | TRBJ1-6 | NA | NA | TRBV28 | CASSPVVGLRNSPLHF | TGTGCCAGCAGTCCCGTAGTGGGACTCAGGAATTCACCCCTCCACTTT
15 | TRBJ1-2 | NA | NA | TRBV9 | CASSAGTANFYGYTF | TGTGCCAGCAGCGCGGGGACTGCCAATTTCTATGGCTACACCTTC
12 | TRBJ2-7 | NA | NA | TRBV29-1 | CSVSPGNYEQYF | TGCAGCGTTTCTCCCGGGAACTACGAGCAGTACTTC
13 | TRBJ1-1 | TRBD1 | NA | TRBV9 | CASSFRGYTEAFF | TGTGCCAGCAGCTTCAGGGGGTACACTGAAGCTTTCTTT
15 | TRBJ2-7 | NA | NA | TRBV3-1/TRBV3-2 | CASSQAAGRVGEQYF | TGTGCCAGCAGCCAAGCGGCGGGTAGGGTGGGCGAGCAGTACTTC
13 | TRBJ2-7 | NA | few | TRBV14 | CASSRTVTYEQYF | TGTGCCAGCAGCCGTACCGTAACATACGAGCAGTACTTC
14 | TRBJ2-5 | TRBD1 | NA | TRBV10-3 | CAISPGQGGETQYF | TGTGCCATCAGTCCGGGACAGGGGGGAGAGACCCAGTACTTC